The 30 T cell receptor beta chains below were found in one sample sequenced in a study of control samples from healthy donors and cancer patients. The data were produced by immunoSEQ multiplex PCR, yet TCRdb's version contains in-frame clones alone and is incomplete. The sample contains just over 90,000 clones, 85% to 90% of which appear only once. Sequencing used blood. The receptors come from a woman between 50 and 59 years old in good health.

The chain links TRBV7-2 to TRBJ2-1; 7 bases are a match to TRBD2. The CDR3 runs 16 residues. Per germline, CDR1 SGHTA and CDR2 FQGNSA. Trimming at V came to 0 bases and at J to 2 bases, leaving 4 bases not matched to a gene. This chain's CDR3 is CASSLARGSPYNEQFF. The CDR3 region has the DNA TGTGCCAGCAGCTTAGCGCGCGGGAGTCCCTACAATGAGCAGTTCTTC.

J is TRBJ1-1 and V is TRBV28; D is unclear. This CDR3 spans 14 amino acids. Germline V gene sequence: CDR1 MDHEN, CDR2 SYDVKM. V was trimmed by 5 bases and J by 4 bases, leaving 14 bases between them. This CDR3 is CASSLQILGTEAFF. The CDR3 region has the DNA TGTGCCAGCAGTCTTCAAATCCTGGGCACTGAAGCTTTCTTT.

J is TRBJ2-7 and V is TRBV11-3; D ambiguous. This CDR3 has 14 amino acids. Germline V gives CDR1 SGHNT, CDR2 YENEEA. The V end lost 5 bases, the J end lost 2 bases, and 13 bases lay between the germline ends. The CDR3: CASSPFDRPYEQYF. The DNA for the CDR3 is TGTGCCAGCAGCCCCTTTGACCGCCCCTACGAGCAGTACTTC.

Only one count was recorded for this clone. The chain joins TRBV4-2 to TRBJ1-5; 7 bases are a match to TRBD1. The CDR3 length is 15 residues. V gave up 0 bases and J gave up 3 bases; unmatched junction bases: 2. Germline-derived CDR1 and CDR2 are LGHNA and YNFKEQ. CDR3 sequence: CASSQERGHNQPQHF. CDR3 DNA sequence: TGTGCCAGCAGCCAAGAAAGGGGGCACAATCAGCCCCAGCATTTT.

This clone appeared a few times. The gene calls are TRBV3-1 (or the pseudogene TRBV3-2) and TRBJ2-1; D tentatively fits TRBD1 or TRBD2 (5 bases each). Germline loops: CDR1 LGHDT, CDR2 YNNKEL (reference sequence). Trimming cost V 1 base and J 9 bases, with 10 bases left between them. The CDR3 length is 13 residues. In nucleotides, the CDR3 is TGTGCCAGCAGCCAAGTAAGGGACGGTGAGCAGTTCTTC. This codes for CASSQVRDGEQFF.

The chain links TRBV27 to TRBJ1-2; D may be TRBD1 (6 bases). The CDR3 sequence is 14 residues long. Per germline, CDR1 MNHEY and CDR2 SMNVEV (reference sequence). Trimming took 3 bases from V and 4 from J, leaving 12 bases between them. The CDR3 nucleotides read TGTGCCAGCAGTTTGGGCCAGGGGCTCTATGGCTACACCTTC. This gives the protein CASSLGQGLYGYTF.

This clone was counted a single time. The rearrangement uses TRBV15 and TRBJ1-2, with TRBD1 matching over 8 bases. CDR1 is LNHNV, CDR2 YYDKDF, per germline (reference sequence). Trimming at V came to 1 base and at J to 0 bases, leaving 13 bases not matched to a gene. CDR3 length: 19 amino acids. The CDR3 region has the DNA TGTGCCACCAGCAGAGTTCTTGTAGGGACAGGTTTTTCTAACTATGGCTACACCTTC. Amino acid sequence: CATSRVLVGTGFSNYGYTF. Combining the CDR3 with reference TRBV15 and TRBJ1-2 gives the whole variable domain DAMVIQNPRYQVTQFGKPVTLSCSQTLNHNVMYWYQQKSSQAPKLLFHYYDKDFNNEADTPDNFQSRRPNTSFCFLDIRSPGLGDTAMYLCATSRVLVGTGFSNYGYTFGSGTRLTVV.

This clone was seen once. This chain connects TRBV6-8 to TRBJ2-2; TRBD2 is a possible D gene (6 bases). The ends were cut back, 7 bases at V and 7 bases at J, with 16 bases in the middle. The CDR3 length is 14 residues. CDR1 is MNHGY and CDR2 is SAAAGT in the germline V gene. CDR3 residues: CASTPPGASGELFF. The CDR3 DNA reads TGTGCCAGCACCCCCCCGGGAGCCAGCGGGGAGCTGTTTTTT.

This sequence joins TRBV12-3 or TRBV12-4 and TRBJ1-6; D is ambiguous. The CDR3 totals 12 residues. V shed 6 bases and J shed 7 bases, with 7 bases lying between them. CDR3 coding DNA: TGTGCCAGCAGGACCCAAAATTCACCCCTCCACTTT. It yields the protein CASRTQNSPLHF.

The genes are TRBV12-3 or TRBV12-4 and TRBJ1-2; 8 nucleotides align to TRBD1. The CDR3 loop spans 12 amino acids. V trimming: 5 bases; J trimming: 7 bases; junction bases outside the gene matches: 3. The CDR3 sequence is CASSGQGLGYTF. CDR3 coding DNA: TGTGCCAGCAGTGGACAGGGTCTTGGCTACACCTTC.

The rearrangement links TRBV19 to TRBJ2-1; 11 bases line up with TRBD2. Unmatched junction bases numbered 1, after V lost 0 bases and J lost 3 bases. The CDR3 has 16 amino acids. CDR1 is LNHDA and CDR2 is SQIVND in the germline V gene (reference sequence). CDR3: CASSIDTSGGYNEQFF. The CDR3 region has the DNA TGTGCCAGTAGTATAGATACTAGCGGGGGCTACAATGAGCAGTTCTTC.

This sequence joins TRBV4-1 and TRBJ2-6, with 12 nucleotides matching TRBD2. Trimming took 4 bases from V and 0 from J; bases not matched to a gene: 7. Germline values: CDR1 MGHRA, CDR2 YSYEKL. The CDR3 sequence is 19 residues long. DNA for the CDR3: TGCGCCAGCAGCCGGAGAACTAGCGGGGGGCTCTCTGGGGCCAACGTCCTGACTTTC. Its translation: CASSRRTSGGLSGANVLTF.

The V and J genes are TRBV7-8 and TRBJ1-4, with unresolved D. This CDR3 contains 15 residues. CDR1 is SGHVS, CDR2 FQNEAQ, per germline. V lost 5 bases and J lost 4, with 14 bases in between. CDR3 amino acids: CASSPRRAFNEKLFF. The CDR3 region has the DNA TGTGCCAGCAGCCCGCGGAGGGCTTTTAATGAAAAACTGTTTTTT.

The V gene is TRBV9, the J gene TRBJ2-5; D gene unclear. Germline V gene data show CDR1 as SGDLS and CDR2 as YYNGEE. Trimming removed 4 bases from V and 0 bases from J, with 16 bases in between. The CDR3 has 16 amino acids. CDR3 nucleotide sequence: TGTGCCAGCAGCCCCGCCGAGACACTGTACCAAGAGACCCAGTACTTC. This gives the protein CASSPAETLYQETQYF.

The V and J genes are TRBV7-2 and TRBJ2-2; TRBD1 aligns across 7 bases. CDR3 length: 15 residues. The V gene end was trimmed by 6 bases and the J gene end by 6 bases; junction bases not matched to a gene: 10. The germline V gene encodes CDR1 SGHTA and CDR2 FQGNSA. Here the CDR3 DNA reads TGTGCCAGCAGTTCAGCGACAGGGAAGGCCGGGGAGCTGTTTTTT. Residues: CASSSATGKAGELFF.

This clone was recorded once. The J gene is TRBJ2-7, the V gene TRBV7-9, with 7 positions matching TRBD2. CDR3 length equals 14 residues. The V segment lost 2 bases and the J segment 4 bases; nucleotides outside the gene matches: 5. The germline gives CDR1 SEHNR, CDR2 FQNEAQ (reference sequence). This CDR3 is CASSLTREVYEQYF. DNA of the CDR3: TGTGCCAGCAGCTTAACCCGGGAGGTTTACGAGCAGTACTTC.

The CDR3 nucleotides are TGTGCCAGCAGCCTAGAAGCGGGACAGGGGCACACCGGGGAGCTGTTTTTT. This codes for CASSLEAGQGHTGELFF. The V and J genes are TRBV4-2 and TRBJ2-2; 10 bases are a match to TRBD1. CDR3 length: 17 amino acids. The V and J ends lost 4 bases and 3 bases, in that order; junction bases with no gene match: 8. Germline CDR1 reads LGHNA; CDR2 reads YNFKEQ.

The chain uses TRBV4-3 and TRBJ2-5; TRBD2 agrees at 9 bases. The CDR3 length is 16 residues. The J segment lost 5 bases and the V segment lost 1 base, leaving 8 bases of the junction unmatched. Looked up from germline, CDR1 is LGHNA and CDR2 is YSLEER. The CDR3 DNA is TGCGCCAGCAGCCAAGCTCGCGGGGGGGGTGTGGAGACCCAGTACTTC. Translated: CASSQARGGGVETQYF.

This clone has more than one count but fewer than ten. In DNA, the CDR3 is TGTGCCAGCAGCTTATCCTGGTCGAGGCTGGGCTATCCCGGGGAGCTGTTTTTT. Translated, it gives CASSLSWSRLGYPGELFF. The V gene is TRBV7-9, the J gene TRBJ2-2; D unresolved. This CDR3 has 18 amino acids. The germline V gene has CDR1 SEHNR and CDR2 FQNEAQ (reference sequence). V was trimmed by 2 bases and J by 6 bases, leaving 22 bases between them. Full variable domain (remainder filled in from reference TRBV7-9 and TRBJ2-2): DTGVSQNPRHKITKRGQNVTFRCDPISEHNRLYWYRQTLGQGPEFLTYFQNEAQLEKSRLLSDRFSAERPKGSFSTLEIQRTEQGDSAMYLCASSLSWSRLGYPGELFFGEGSRLTVL.

In its sample, this clone was seen once. The chain links TRBV4-3 to TRBJ2-7; no definite D call. The CDR3 sequence is 15 residues long. The V end was cut by 4 bases, the J end by 1 base, with 14 bases between. CDR1 is LGHNA, CDR2 YSLEER, per germline. CDR3 bases: TGCGCCAGCAGCCCGTCTATCTCGTATTCCTACGAGCAGTACTTC. This translates into CASSPSISYSYEQYF.

This clone was detected a few times. V gene TRBV19 combines with J gene TRBJ2-7; D is unclear. From germline, CDR1 is LNHDA and CDR2 SQIVND (reference sequence). V lost 1 base, J lost 6 bases, and 10 bases lay in between. There are 13 residues in the CDR3. Written as DNA, the CDR3 is TGTGCCAGTAGTATAGGGAGCCTGGGCGAGCAGTACTTC. Amino acid sequence: CASSIGSLGEQYF.

The chain combines TRBV20-1 with TRBJ2-7, with 8 positions matching TRBD2. Germline V gives CDR1 DFQATT, CDR2 SNEGSKA (reference sequence). The CDR3 length is 10 residues. The CDR3 loop is CSGGAREQYF. CDR3 in DNA: TGCAGCGGGGGGGCTCGGGAGCAGTACTTC.

For this clone: This CDR3 fails to terminate in the conserved phenylalanine or tryptophan, so it likely reflects a read error. CDR3 bases: TGTGCCAGCAGCCAAGACAGACAGATCCATGGCTACACCCTC. It translates to CASSQDRQIHGYTL. The rearrangement uses TRBV3-1 (or the pseudogene TRBV3-2) and TRBJ1-2, with D perhaps TRBD1 (5 bases). The V and J ends lost 0 bases and 6 bases respectively, with 11 bases between them. This CDR3 spans 14 amino acids. CDR1 LGHDT and CDR2 YNNKEL come from the germline V gene (reference sequence).

A single count supports this clone. The chain links TRBV7-8 to TRBJ1-5, with no clear D. The CDR3 loop spans 14 amino acids. Between the trimmed V and J ends, which lost 5 bases and 0 bases, there was a span of 8 bases. The V gene's germline CDR1 is SGHVS and CDR2 FQNEAQ. The CDR3, as DNA: TGTGCCAGCAGCCGACTGATTAGCAATCAGCCCCAGCATTTT. Its translation: CASSRLISNQPQHF.

This clone showed up just a few times. The V call is TRBV18, the J call TRBJ2-3; D call uncertain. Trimming pared 2 bases from V and 2 bases from J, leaving 8 bases between. The CDR3 contains 14 residues. Germline V lookup: CDR1 KGHSH, CDR2 LQKENI. The CDR3 region is CASSPGIDTDTQYF. The CDR3 nucleotides read TGTGCCAGCTCACCAGGGATCGACACAGATACGCAGTATTTT.

The CDR3 region is CASSIARKTEAFF. The CDR3 bases are TGTGCCAGTAGTATAGCACGGAAGACTGAAGCTTTCTTT. The J gene is TRBJ1-1, the V gene TRBV19, with D unclear. Germline CDR1 reads LNHDA; CDR2 reads SQIVND (reference sequence). The CDR3 has 13 amino acids. The V gene lost 1 base and the J gene lost 5 bases, with 8 bases spanning the gap.

The chain carries TRBV15 and TRBJ1-5, with D unresolved. The CDR3 totals 12 residues. The V end was cut by 3 bases, the J end by 10 bases, with 10 bases between. Germline V gene lookup returns CDR1 LNHNV and CDR2 YYDKDF (reference sequence). The DNA of the CDR3 is TGTGCCACCAGCAGCACGAAGGGACCCCAGCATTTT. As protein: CATSSTKGPQHF.

The rearrangement uses TRBV7-2 and TRBJ1-3, with 7 bases fitting TRBD1. Germline lookup yields CDR1 SGHTA and CDR2 FQGNSA. The J segment lost 2 bases and the V segment lost 1 base, leaving 2 bases of the junction unmatched. There are 15 residues in the CDR3. The CDR3 spells CASSLGGGTGNTIYF. In DNA form, the CDR3 reads TGTGCCAGCAGCTTAGGAGGGGGCACTGGAAACACCATATATTTT.

The chain couples TRBV9 to TRBJ1-3; the match to TRBD1 covers 8 bases. Germline trimming cut 4 bases from V and 0 bases from J; bases unmatched to any gene: 9. Germline loops: CDR1 SGDLS, CDR2 YYNGEE. This CDR3 contains 17 residues. CDR3 loop: CASSPRTGLISGNTIYF. Here the CDR3 DNA reads TGTGCCAGCAGCCCACGGACAGGGCTTATCTCTGGAAACACCATATATTTT.

This chain uses TRBV28 with TRBJ2-1; 14 bases fit TRBD2. Germline loops: CDR1 MDHEN, CDR2 SYDVKM. With V trimmed by 5 bases and J by 8 bases, 11 bases remained unmatched. This CDR3 has 17 amino acids. The CDR3 coding sequence is TGTGCCAGCAGTCCTCCCGGGACTAGCGGGGGAGGCGATGAGCAGTTCTTC. It translates to CASSPPGTSGGGDEQFF.